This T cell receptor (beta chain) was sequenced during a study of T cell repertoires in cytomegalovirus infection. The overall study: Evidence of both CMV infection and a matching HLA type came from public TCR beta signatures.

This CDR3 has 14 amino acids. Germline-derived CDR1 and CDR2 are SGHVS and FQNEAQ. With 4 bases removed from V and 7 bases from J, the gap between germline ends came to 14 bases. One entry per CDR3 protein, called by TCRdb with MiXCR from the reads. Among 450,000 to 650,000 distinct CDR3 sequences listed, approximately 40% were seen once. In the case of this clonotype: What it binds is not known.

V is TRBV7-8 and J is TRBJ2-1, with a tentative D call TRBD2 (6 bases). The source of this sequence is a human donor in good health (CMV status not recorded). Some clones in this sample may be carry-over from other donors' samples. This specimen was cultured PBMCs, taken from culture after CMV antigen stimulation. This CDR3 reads CASSSGGVENEQFF. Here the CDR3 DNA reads TGTGCCAGCAGCTCCGGCGGGGTTGAAAATGAGCAGTTCTTC.